This T cell receptor beta chain was identified during a study of T cell responses to AZD1222 COVID-19 vaccine. At the level of the study: Timing groups of about 4 and about 12 weeks for second doses were pooled. Whole-study findings and limits: Scientists sampled the repertoires only once the peak T cell response had passed.

Sequencing was performed with immunoSEQ multiplex PCR; in TCRdb, only in-frame clones are kept and a portion is missing. This table has about 120,000 clones, 70% to 90% appearing once. This CDR3 is 15 amino acids long. The junction had 6 bases not matched to a gene; V was cut back by 5 bases and J by 2 bases. Looked up from germline, CDR1 is MDHEN and CDR2 is SYDVKM. On this clone itself: Its cognate antigen is unknown.

The V gene is TRBV28, the J gene TRBJ1-5; 7 nucleotides agree with TRBD1. The source was peripheral blood, collected on day 0 of AZD1222 vaccination. The clonotype originates from an adult in good health. DNA for the CDR3: TGTGCCAGCAGTCCTCCCACAGGGGGCAATCAGCCCCAGCATTTT. Amino acid sequence: CASSPPTGGNQPQHF.